This T cell receptor beta chain is drawn from a study of blood T cell repertoires in COVID-19. Study-wide context: Researchers got acute and convalescent COVID-19 samples from the United States, Italy and Spain. Nucleic acid was either cDNA or gDNA, and it came from T cells, B-cell-depleted T cells, or PBMCs.

Original analysis: Reference gene primer amplification gave estimated nucleated cell counts. Repertoires were generated with immunoSEQ multiplex PCR, while TCRdb's copy carries only in-frame clones and drops some. V, J and clone size are taken as reported in that table, and D and trimming were inferred from the DNA itself. The sample lists 240,000 or so clones, more than 70% seen once, with more than 0.95% in the top ten. The CDR3 is made up of 17 amino acids. Germline V lookup: CDR1 SGHTA, CDR2 FQGNSA. Trimming removed 0 bases at V and 1 base at J, with 16 bases between. The receptor was derived from a woman aged 40 to 50 who had recovered from COVID-19. Sequenced input: peripheral blood. This chain links TRBV7-2 with TRBJ2-7, with D perhaps matching TRBD2 (6 bases). The CDR3 DNA reads as TGTGCCAGCAGCTTAGCGCCACCGGGACGGGGGTCCTACGAGCAGTACTTC. Its translation is CASSLAPPGRGSYEQYF.